This T cell receptor beta chain stems from a study of blood T cell repertoires in COVID-19. CDR1 is SGHRS, CDR2 YFSETQ, per germline. The CDR3 sequence is 15 residues long. V was trimmed by 2 bases and J by 0 bases, leaving 9 bases between them. How the authors handled the data: Amplifying reference gene primers gave estimates of nucleated cell counts. Assay used: immunoSEQ multiplex PCR; TCRdb lists only in-frame clones, some missing. V, J and clone size were drawn from that table, and D and trimming were deduced from the DNA. The table records 200,000 to 300,000 clones, 75% to 85% of them present only once. Seattle's enrolled individuals joined amid active infection and were then monitored longitudinally.

This rearrangement joins TRBV5-1 to TRBJ2-1; TRBD2 is a possible D gene (7 bases). This clonotype originated in a woman older than 75 with COVID-19, enrolled during active disease. The specimen was peripheral blood. CDR3 protein: CASSFAGASYNEQFF. In nucleotides, the CDR3 is TGCGCCAGCAGCTTCGCGGGGGCCTCCTACAATGAGCAGTTCTTC.